The next 21 T cell receptor beta chains were all read from a single sample in a study of T cell repertoires in cytomegalovirus infection (dated by TCRdb to about 2019). This specimen's treatment or condition label, interpreted: in vitro stimulation with specific CMV peptide epitopes to enrich CMV-specific T cells. The sequencing machine was an Illumina HiSeq 1500. Using fastp trimming at Q25 and MiXCR clonotype assembly, TCRdb reanalyzed the public sequencing data and kept in-frame beta chains. Each entry merges the rows of one CDR3 protein and shows their most common DNA and genes. The sample table shows hundreds of thousands of distinct CDR3 sequences, and 25% to 35% are seen once. Together, the top ten hold 15% to 25% of the sample. These receptors have no identified antigens. Here the sequenced sample was cultured PBMCs, taken from culture after CMV antigen stimulation. The receptors stem from a human donor in good health (CMV status not recorded). Some clones in this sample may be carry-over from other donors' samples.

This clonotype was recorded only once. The gene calls are TRBV20-1 and TRBJ2-1; D is possibly TRBD2 (6 bases). This CDR3 region has 15 residues. Trimming pared 2 bases from V and 0 bases from J, leaving 11 bases between. CDR1 and CDR2 from the germline V gene are DFQATT and SNEGSKA (reference sequence). The CDR3 region is CSARMVAASYNEQFF. CDR3 in DNA: TGCAGTGCTAGAATGGTAGCGGCCTCCTACAATGAGCAGTTCTTC.

The rearrangement links TRBV6-2 or TRBV6-3 to TRBJ2-3; D may be TRBD1 or TRBD2 (5 bases each). V was cut by 5 bases and J by 2 bases, with 14 bases left in between. The germline V gene encodes CDR1 MNHEY and CDR2 SVGEGT. This CDR3 region has 15 residues. CDR3 protein: CASSAGTLYTDTQYF. In DNA form, the CDR3 reads TGTGCCAGCAGTGCCGGGACCCTATACACAGATACGCAGTATTTT.

The chain carries TRBV6-6 and TRBJ2-5; 9 bases line up with TRBD2. Per germline, CDR1 MNHNY and CDR2 SVGAGI (reference sequence). Losses at the gene ends were 0 bases for V and 3 bases for J; bases not matched to a gene: 14. The CDR3 has 19 residues. The CDR3 DNA reads TGTGCCAGCAGTTACTCGGAATGGGCGGGAGGGGGTACCAAAGAGACCCAGTACTTC. It specifies CASSYSEWAGGGTKETQYF.

This clonotype was counted a few times. V is TRBV10-3 and J is TRBJ2-1; TRBD2 aligns across 8 bases. The germline V gene encodes CDR1 ENHRY and CDR2 SYGVKD. CDR3 length: 15 amino acids. V gave up 5 bases and J gave up 7 bases; unmatched junction bases: 10. The CDR3 nucleotides read TGTGCCATCAGTTATGCGGGAGGCGGCGGGAATGAGCAGTTCTTC. Encoded protein: CAISYAGGGGNEQFF.

This clonotype was detected a few times. The rearrangement links TRBV5-6 to TRBJ2-7; no firm D call. Germline assignment: CDR1 SGHDT and CDR2 YYEEEE. CDR3 size: 15 residues. The ends were cut back, 4 bases at V and 3 bases at J, with 17 bases in the middle. The CDR3 region is CASSRPGSSLYEQYF. The CDR3, as DNA: TGTGCCAGCAGCAGGCCCGGGTCCTCTCTCTACGAGCAGTACTTC.

This clonotype was counted only a few times. Compared with germline, one end of the junction differs, possibly owing to a read error. This chain joins TRBV20-1 and TRBJ2-3, with 15 bases identical to TRBD2. Germline V lookup: CDR1 DFQATT, CDR2 SNEGSKA (reference sequence). This CDR3 contains 17 residues. The CDR3 bases are TGCAGTGCCAGAGGACTAGCGGGGGGGCTCAACACAGATACGCAGTATTTT. Translating it yields CSARGLAGGLNTDTQYF.

This chain joins TRBV6-5 and TRBJ1-1; D uncertain. The germline V gene encodes CDR1 MNHEY and CDR2 SVGAGI. The CDR3 covers 14 residues. The V end lost 0 bases, the J end lost 2 bases, and 7 bases lay between the germline ends. The CDR3 sequence: CASSYSDPNTEAFF. In DNA, the CDR3 is TGTGCCAGCAGTTACTCCGATCCTAACACTGAAGCTTTCTTT.

This clonotype has a count of ten or more. J is TRBJ1-2 and V is TRBV18; unclear D gene. This CDR3 region has 15 residues. CDR1 KGHSH and CDR2 LQKENI come from the germline V gene. V was clipped by 3 bases and J by 0 bases, with 11 bases between them. The DNA for the CDR3 is TGTGCCAGCTCACCGGGGAGGACTACTAACTATGGCTACACCTTC. Translating it yields CASSPGRTTNYGYTF.

This clonotype occurred many times. The chain uses TRBV27 and TRBJ2-5; possible D gene TRBD2, 6 bases. V lost 2 bases, J lost 5 bases, and 12 bases lay in between. The CDR3 contains 14 residues. Germline loops: CDR1 MNHEY, CDR2 SMNVEV (reference sequence). Here the CDR3 reads CASSLGGNRETQYF. CDR3 nucleotide sequence: TGTGCCAGCAGTTTAGGAGGGAATAGGGAGACCCAGTACTTC.

This clonotype showed up just a few times. V usage is TRBV14 and J usage is TRBJ2-1; D gene ambiguous. The CDR3 loop spans 16 amino acids. Germline V gene data show CDR1 as SGHDN and CDR2 as FVKESK. The V end lost 1 base, the J end lost 1 base, and 11 bases lay between the germline ends. This CDR3 is CASSQVTATSYNEQFF. CDR3 DNA: TGTGCCAGCAGCCAAGTGACCGCGACTTCCTACAATGAGCAGTTCTTC.

This clonotype came up a few times. The J gene is TRBJ2-7, the V gene TRBV5-6; no clear D gene. Trimming left V 0 bases short and J 1 base short, with 8 bases between. Germline V lookup: CDR1 SGHDT, CDR2 YYEEEE. This CDR3 contains 14 residues. CDR3 coding DNA: TGTGCCAGCAGCTTGGATGTGTCTTCCTACGAGCAGTACTTC. Its protein product is CASSLDVSSYEQYF.

The chain is built from TRBV11-2 and TRBJ2-7; the D gene could be TRBD1 or TRBD2 (5 bases each). Germline CDR1 is SGHAT and CDR2 is FQNNGV. CDR3 length: 16 amino acids. V was pared by 4 bases and J by 3 bases, with 19 bases between. In nucleotides, the CDR3 is TGTGCCAGCAGCTCGACTAAGGGGACGGACCTCTACGAGCAGTACTTC. It is translated as CASSSTKGTDLYEQYF.

This clonotype was counted ten times or more. This rearrangement joins TRBV7-3 to TRBJ1-6; possible D gene TRBD1, 5 bases. The germline CDR1 and CDR2 sequences are SGHTA and FQGTGA. The CDR3 contains 16 residues. V lost 1 base and J 7 bases, leaving 14 bases between the germline ends. CDR3 sequence: CASSLMGVGGNSPLHF. CDR3 DNA sequence: TGTGCCAGCAGCTTAATGGGCGTCGGGGGGAATTCACCCCTCCACTTT.

Regarding this clonotype: A single base separates this from a much larger clone, so it may be a read error. V gene TRBV7-8 combines with J gene TRBJ1-5; D remains ambiguous. This CDR3 is built from 14 residues. Germline V CDR1 and CDR2: SGHVS, FQNEAQ. For the CDR3, the DNA is TGTGCCAGCAGCTCGAGGGAGGGCAATCGGCCCCAGCATTTT. Translated: CASSSREGNRPQHF.

V gene TRBV27 combines with J gene TRBJ1-5; TRBD1 is a possible D gene (6 bases). The CDR3 is made up of 18 amino acids. Germline values: CDR1 MNHEY, CDR2 SMNVEV (reference sequence). V lost 0 bases and J 8 bases, leaving 23 bases between the germline ends. The CDR3 is CASSLSRGRNRIGEPQHF. The CDR3 bases are TGTGCCAGCAGTTTATCCCGGGGGCGAAATCGGATCGGGGAGCCCCAGCATTTT.

This rearrangement joins TRBV6-2 or TRBV6-3 to TRBJ2-1; D is ambiguous. The length of the CDR3 is 15 residues. The germline CDR1 and CDR2 sequences are MNHEY and SVGEGT. Trimming shortened V by 3 bases and J by 7 bases, and 16 bases separated the two germline ends. The CDR3 DNA follows: TGTGCCAGCAGTTATTACCAGGATTCTGGGAATGAGCAGTTCTTC. It translates to CASSYYQDSGNEQFF.

The chain couples TRBV20-1 to TRBJ2-5; TRBD2 aligns across 11 bases. Per germline, CDR1 DFQATT and CDR2 SNEGSKA (reference sequence). With V trimmed by 2 bases and J by 4 bases, 0 bases remained unmatched. CDR3 length: 13 amino acids. The CDR3 sequence is CSARLAGGETQYF. The CDR3 bases are TGCAGTGCTAGACTAGCGGGGGGAGAGACCCAGTACTTC.

In this sample, this clonotype turned up a few times. This chain links TRBV2 with TRBJ1-5; D remains unclear. In germline, CDR1 is SNHLY, CDR2 FYNNEI. Trimming pared 8 bases from V and 4 bases from J, leaving 12 bases between. The CDR3 extends over 13 amino acids. Here the CDR3 reads CASHVDLNQPQHF. The CDR3 region has the DNA TGTGCCAGCCACGTAGACTTGAATCAGCCCCAGCATTTT.

The CDR3 spells CASSISSGRGNEQFF. The CDR3 DNA sequence: TGTGCCAGTAGTATATCTAGTGGCCGAGGGAATGAGCAGTTCTTC. The V gene is TRBV19, the J gene TRBJ2-1; D might be TRBD2 (5 bases). CDR1 and CDR2 (germline): LNHDA, SQIVND (reference sequence). The CDR3 consists of 15 residues. The V end was cut by 2 bases, the J end by 7 bases, with 15 bases between. Combining the CDR3 with reference TRBV19 and TRBJ2-1 gives the whole variable domain DGGITQSPKYLFRKEGQNVTLSCEQNLNHDAMYWYRQDPGQGLRLIYYSQIVNDFQKGDIAEGYSVSREKKESFPLTVTSAQKNPTAFYLCASSISSGRGNEQFFGPGTRLTVL.

This clonotype has only a few counts. CDR3 sequence (DNA): TGTGCCAGCAGCACGACTAGCGGGAGACAGAATGAGCAGTTCTTC. Translation: CASSTTSGRQNEQFF. V and J are TRBV7-2 and TRBJ2-1, with 12 nucleotides matching TRBD2. The germline V gene encodes CDR1 SGHTA and CDR2 FQGNSA. J gave up 7 bases and V 5 bases, and 6 bases lay outside the gene matches. This CDR3 contains 15 residues.

The chain uses TRBV7-3 and TRBJ2-2; 8 bases fit TRBD2. The CDR3 is made up of 15 amino acids. Germline loops: CDR1 SGHTA, CDR2 FQGTGA. V was pared by 4 bases and J by 2 bases, with 3 bases of the junction left unmatched. The CDR3 sequence is CASSSGGFNTGELFF. Written as DNA, the CDR3 is TGTGCCAGCAGCTCGGGAGGGTTCAACACCGGGGAGCTGTTTTTT.